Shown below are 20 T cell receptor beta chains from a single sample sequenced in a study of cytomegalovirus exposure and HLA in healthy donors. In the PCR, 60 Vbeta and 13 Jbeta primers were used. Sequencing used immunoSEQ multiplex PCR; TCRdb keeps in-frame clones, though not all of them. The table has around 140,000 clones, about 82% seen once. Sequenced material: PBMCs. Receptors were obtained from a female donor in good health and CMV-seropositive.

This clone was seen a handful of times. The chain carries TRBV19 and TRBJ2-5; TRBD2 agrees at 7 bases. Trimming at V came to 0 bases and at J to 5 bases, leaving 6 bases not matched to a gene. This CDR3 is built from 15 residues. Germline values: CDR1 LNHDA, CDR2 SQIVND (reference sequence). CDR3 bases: TGTGCCAGTAGTATAGATTGGGGGGGTACGGAGACCCAGTACTTC. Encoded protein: CASSIDWGGTETQYF.

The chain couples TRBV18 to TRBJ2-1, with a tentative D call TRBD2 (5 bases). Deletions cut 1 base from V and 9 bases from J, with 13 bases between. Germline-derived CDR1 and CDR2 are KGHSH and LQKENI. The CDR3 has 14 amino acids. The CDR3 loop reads CASSPQSGRGEQFF. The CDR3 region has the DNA TGTGCCAGCTCACCACAGTCGGGGAGAGGTGAGCAGTTCTTC.

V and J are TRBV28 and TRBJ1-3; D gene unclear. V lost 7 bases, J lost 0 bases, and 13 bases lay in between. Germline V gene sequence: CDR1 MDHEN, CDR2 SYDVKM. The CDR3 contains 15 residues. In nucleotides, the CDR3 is TGTGCCAGCACCCCAATATCGCGCTCTGGAAACACCATATATTTT. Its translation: CASTPISRSGNTIYF.

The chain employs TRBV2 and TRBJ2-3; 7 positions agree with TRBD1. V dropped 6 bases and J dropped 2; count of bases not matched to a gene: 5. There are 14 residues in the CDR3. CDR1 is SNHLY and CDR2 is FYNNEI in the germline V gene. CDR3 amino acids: CASRAGTDTDTQYF. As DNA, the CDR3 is TGTGCCAGCAGGGCCGGGACAGACACAGATACGCAGTATTTT. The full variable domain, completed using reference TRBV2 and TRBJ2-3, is EPEVTQTPSHQVTQMGQEVILRCVPISNHLYFYWYRQILGQKVEFLVSFYNNEISEKSEIFDDQFSVERPDGSNFTLKIRSTKLEDSAMYFCASRAGTDTDTQYFGPGTRLTVL.

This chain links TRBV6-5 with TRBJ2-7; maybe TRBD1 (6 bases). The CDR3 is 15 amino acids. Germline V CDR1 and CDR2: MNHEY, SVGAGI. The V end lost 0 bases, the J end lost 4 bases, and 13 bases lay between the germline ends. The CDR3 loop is CASSYSWGRKYEQYF. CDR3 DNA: TGTGCCAGCAGTTACTCCTGGGGGCGAAAATACGAGCAGTACTTC.

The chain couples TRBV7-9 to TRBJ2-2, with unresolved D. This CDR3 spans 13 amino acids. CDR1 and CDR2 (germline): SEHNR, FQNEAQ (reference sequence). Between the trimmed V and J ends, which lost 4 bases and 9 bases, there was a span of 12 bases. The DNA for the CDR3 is TGTGCCAGCAGCTCCAGACAAACCCGGGAGCTGTTTTTT. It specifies CASSSRQTRELFF.

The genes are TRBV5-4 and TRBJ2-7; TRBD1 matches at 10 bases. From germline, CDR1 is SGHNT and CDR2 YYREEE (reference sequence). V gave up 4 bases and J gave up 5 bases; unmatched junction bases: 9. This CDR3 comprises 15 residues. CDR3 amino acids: CASSQGGQGFHEQYF. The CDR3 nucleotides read TGTGCCAGCAGCCAAGGGGGACAGGGGTTCCACGAGCAGTACTTC.

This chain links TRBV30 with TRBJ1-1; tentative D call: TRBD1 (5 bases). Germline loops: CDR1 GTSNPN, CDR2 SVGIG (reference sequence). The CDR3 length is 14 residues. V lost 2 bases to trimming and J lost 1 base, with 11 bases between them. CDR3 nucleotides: TGTGCCTGGAGTAGAAGGCAGGGGAACACTGAAGCTTTCTTT. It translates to CAWSRRQGNTEAFF.

For the CDR3, the DNA is TGTGCCAGCAGTTTCGCAGGAAACTATGGCTACACCTTC. This codes for CASSFAGNYGYTF. The chain employs TRBV27 and TRBJ1-2, with D hard to call. Germline V gene data show CDR1 as MNHEY and CDR2 as SMNVEV (reference sequence). The V end was cut by 3 bases, the J end by 2 bases, with 7 bases between. The length of the CDR3 is 13 residues.

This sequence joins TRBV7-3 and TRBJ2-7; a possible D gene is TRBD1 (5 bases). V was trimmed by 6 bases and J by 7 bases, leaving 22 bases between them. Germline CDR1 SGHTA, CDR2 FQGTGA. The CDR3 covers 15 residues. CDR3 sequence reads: CASRESGWQGREQYF. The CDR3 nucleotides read TGTGCCAGCAGAGAGAGTGGGTGGCAGGGCCGGGAGCAGTACTTC. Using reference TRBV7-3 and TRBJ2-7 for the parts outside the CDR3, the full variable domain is GAGVSQTPSNKVTEKGKYVELRCDPISGHTALYWYRQSLGQGPEFLIYFQGTGAADDSGLPNDRFFAVRPEGSVSTLKIQRTERGDSAVYLCASRESGWQGREQYFGPGTRLTVT.

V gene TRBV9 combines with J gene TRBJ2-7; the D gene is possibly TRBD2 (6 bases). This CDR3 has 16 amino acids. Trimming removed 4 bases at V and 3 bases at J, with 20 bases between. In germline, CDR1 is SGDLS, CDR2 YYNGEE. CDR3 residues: CASSSTLSGTFYEQYF. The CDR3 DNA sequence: TGTGCCAGCAGCTCAACACTCTCCGGGACTTTCTACGAGCAGTACTTC.

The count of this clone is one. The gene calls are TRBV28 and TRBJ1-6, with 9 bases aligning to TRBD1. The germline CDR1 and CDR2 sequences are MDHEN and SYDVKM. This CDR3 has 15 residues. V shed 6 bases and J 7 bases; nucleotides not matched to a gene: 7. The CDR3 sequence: CASRSTGGYNSPLHF. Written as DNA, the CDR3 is TGTGCCAGCAGATCAACAGGGGGCTACAATTCACCCCTCCACTTT.

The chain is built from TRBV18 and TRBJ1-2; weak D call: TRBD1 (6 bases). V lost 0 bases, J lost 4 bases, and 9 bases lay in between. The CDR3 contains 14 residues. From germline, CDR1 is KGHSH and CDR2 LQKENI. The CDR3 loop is CASSPPRGGYGYTF. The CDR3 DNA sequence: TGTGCCAGCTCACCACCGAGGGGGGGCTATGGCTACACCTTC.

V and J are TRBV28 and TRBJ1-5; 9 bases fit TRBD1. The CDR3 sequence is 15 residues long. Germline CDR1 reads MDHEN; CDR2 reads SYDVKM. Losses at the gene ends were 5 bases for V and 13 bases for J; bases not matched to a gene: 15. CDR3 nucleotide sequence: TGTGCCAGCAGTCCGACCGGGACAGGGCTTTTAAGTCAGCATTTT. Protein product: CASSPTGTGLLSQHF.

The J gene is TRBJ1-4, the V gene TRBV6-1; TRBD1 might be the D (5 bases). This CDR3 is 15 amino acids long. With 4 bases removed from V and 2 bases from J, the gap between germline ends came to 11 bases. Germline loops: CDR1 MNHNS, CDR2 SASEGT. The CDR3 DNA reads TGTGCCAGCAGTGGTTTACGGGGGACTAATGAAAAACTGTTTTTT. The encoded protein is CASSGLRGTNEKLFF.

DNA for the CDR3: TGTGCCAGCAGTTACATAGAGTACGAGCAGTACTTC. Its protein product is CASSYIEYEQYF. This chain links TRBV6-6 with TRBJ2-7; D gene ambiguous. The CDR3 totals 12 residues. The V end was cut by 2 bases, the J end by 4 bases, with 6 bases between. Germline V gene data show CDR1 as MNHNY and CDR2 as SVGAGI (reference sequence).

As DNA, the CDR3 is TGCAGCGCCGGACAGCCGGGAAACACCATATATTTT. It translates to CSAGQPGNTIYF. The chain has TRBV29-1 and TRBJ1-3, with a possible D match to TRBD1 (6 bases). Between the trimmed V and J ends, which lost 7 bases and 4 bases, there was a span of 11 bases. The CDR3 runs to 12 residues. Germline loops: CDR1 SQVTM, CDR2 ANQGSEA.

The CDR3 is CASSTGNLGNTIYF. DNA for the CDR3: TGCGCCTCCTCGACAGGGAACTTGGGAAACACCATATATTTT. The gene calls are TRBV5-1 and TRBJ1-3; 7 bases align to TRBD1. Germline V gene sequence: CDR1 SGHRS, CDR2 YFSETQ. The ends lost 10 bases at V and 4 bases at J; junction bases unmatched: 11. The CDR3 spans 14 residues.

The CDR3 bases are TGTGCCAGCAGCTTGGTTAGACAGGGCCTCTCCGGAGCAAATGAGCAGTTCTTC. Protein: CASSLVRQGLSGANEQFF. This chain links TRBV5-5 with TRBJ2-1; 7 bases align to TRBD1. CDR3 length: 18 amino acids. Germline assignment: CDR1 SGHKS and CDR2 YYEKEE (reference sequence). V gave up 0 bases and J gave up 7 bases; unmatched junction bases: 16. The complete variable domain, with remaining parts taken from reference TRBV5-5 and TRBJ2-1, reads DAGVTQSPTHLIKTRGQQVTLRCSPISGHKSVSWYQQVLGQGPQFIFQYYEKEERGRGNFPDRFSARQFPNYSSELNVNALLLGDSALYLCASSLVRQGLSGANEQFFGPGTRLTVL.

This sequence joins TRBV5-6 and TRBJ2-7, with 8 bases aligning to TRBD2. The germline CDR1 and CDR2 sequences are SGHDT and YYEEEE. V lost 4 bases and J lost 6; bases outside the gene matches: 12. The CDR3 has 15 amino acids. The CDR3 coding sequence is TGTGCCAGCAGCCTACAGACAGCCGGGAGGGGCGAGCAGTACTTC. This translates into CASSLQTAGRGEQYF.